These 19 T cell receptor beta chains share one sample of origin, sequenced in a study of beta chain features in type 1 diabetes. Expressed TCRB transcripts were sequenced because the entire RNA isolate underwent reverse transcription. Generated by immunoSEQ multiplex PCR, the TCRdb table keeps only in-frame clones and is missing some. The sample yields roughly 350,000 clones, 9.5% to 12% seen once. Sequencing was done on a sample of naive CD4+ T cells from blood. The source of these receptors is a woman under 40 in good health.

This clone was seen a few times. The CDR3: CASSHVDRANTEAFF. The DNA for the CDR3 is TGCGCCAGCAGCCACGTAGACAGGGCGAACACTGAAGCTTTCTTT. The chain recombines TRBV4-3 with TRBJ1-1; 7 bases agree with TRBD1. CDR1 is LGHNA and CDR2 is YSLEER in the germline V gene. This CDR3 region has 15 residues. Trimming at V came to 3 bases and at J to 1 base, leaving 5 bases not matched to a gene.

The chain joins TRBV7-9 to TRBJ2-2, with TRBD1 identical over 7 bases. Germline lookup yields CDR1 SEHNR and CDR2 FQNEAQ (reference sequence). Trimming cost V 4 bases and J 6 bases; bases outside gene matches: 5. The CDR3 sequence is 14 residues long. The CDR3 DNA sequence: TGTGCCAGCAGCTCAGACAGGGTCGCCGGGGAGCTGTTTTTT. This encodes CASSSDRVAGELFF. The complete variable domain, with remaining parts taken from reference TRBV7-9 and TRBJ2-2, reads DTGVSQNPRHKITKRGQNVTFRCDPISEHNRLYWYRQTLGQGPEFLTYFQNEAQLEKSRLLSDRFSAERPKGSFSTLEIQRTEQGDSAMYLCASSSDRVAGELFFGEGSRLTVL.

The CDR3 sequence is CASSPAQSYEQYF. Written as DNA, the CDR3 is TGTGCCAGCTCACCGGCACAGAGCTACGAGCAGTACTTC. The rearrangement links TRBV18 to TRBJ2-7; no clear D. Germline CDR1 is KGHSH and CDR2 is LQKENI. The CDR3 sequence is 13 residues long. V dropped 3 bases and J dropped 3 bases, with 9 bases sitting between them.

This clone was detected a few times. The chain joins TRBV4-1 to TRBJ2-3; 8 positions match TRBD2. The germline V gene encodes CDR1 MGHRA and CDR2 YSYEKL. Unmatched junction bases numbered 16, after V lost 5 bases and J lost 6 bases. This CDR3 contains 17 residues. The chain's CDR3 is CASSLSRSAGGVDTQYF. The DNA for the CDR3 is TGCGCCAGCAGCTTAAGCCGGTCGGCGGGAGGTGTGGATACGCAGTATTTT.

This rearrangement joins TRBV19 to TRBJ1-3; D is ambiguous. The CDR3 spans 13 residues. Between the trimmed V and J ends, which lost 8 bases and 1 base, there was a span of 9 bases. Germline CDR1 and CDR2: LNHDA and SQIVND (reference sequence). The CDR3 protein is CASGTFSGNTIYF. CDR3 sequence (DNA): TGTGCCAGTGGCACATTTTCTGGAAACACCATATATTTT.

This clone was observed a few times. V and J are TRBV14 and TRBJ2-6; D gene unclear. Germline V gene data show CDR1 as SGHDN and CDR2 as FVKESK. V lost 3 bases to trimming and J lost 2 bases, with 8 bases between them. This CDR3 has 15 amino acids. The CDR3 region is CASSHDITGANVLTF. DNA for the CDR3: TGTGCCAGCAGCCACGACATAACTGGGGCCAACGTCCTGACTTTC.

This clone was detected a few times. CDR3 in DNA: TGTGCCTGGAGTGTAAAACAGAGTCAGGCCTACGAGCAGTACTTC. The encoded protein is CAWSVKQSQAYEQYF. This sequence joins TRBV30 and TRBJ2-7, with no clear D. This CDR3 is 15 amino acids long. Trimming removed 0 bases at V and 2 bases at J, with 14 bases between. Per germline, CDR1 GTSNPN and CDR2 SVGIG (reference sequence).

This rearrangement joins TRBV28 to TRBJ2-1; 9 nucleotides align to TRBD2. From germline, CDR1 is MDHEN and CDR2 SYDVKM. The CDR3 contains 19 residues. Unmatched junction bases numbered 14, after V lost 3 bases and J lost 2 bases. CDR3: CASSFHSGSLDPAYNEQFF. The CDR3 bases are TGTGCCAGCAGTTTCCATAGCGGGAGTCTTGATCCGGCCTACAATGAGCAGTTCTTC.

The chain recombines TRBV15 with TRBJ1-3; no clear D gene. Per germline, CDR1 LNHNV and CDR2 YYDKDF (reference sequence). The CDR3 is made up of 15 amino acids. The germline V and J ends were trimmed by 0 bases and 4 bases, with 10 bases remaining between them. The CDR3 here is CATSRDSGTGNTIYF. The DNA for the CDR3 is TGTGCCACCAGCAGAGATTCGGGTACGGGAAACACCATATATTTT.

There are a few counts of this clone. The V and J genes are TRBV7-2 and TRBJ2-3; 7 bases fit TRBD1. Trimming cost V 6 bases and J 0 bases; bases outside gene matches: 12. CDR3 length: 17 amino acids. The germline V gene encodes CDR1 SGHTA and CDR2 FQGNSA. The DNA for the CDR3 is TGTGCCAGCAGACGTCCCGGGACAGTAGGAAGCACAGATACGCAGTATTTT. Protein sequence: CASRRPGTVGSTDTQYF. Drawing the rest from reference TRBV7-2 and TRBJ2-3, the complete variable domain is GAGVSQSPSNKVTEKGKDVELRCDPISGHTALYWYRQSLGQGLEFLIYFQGNSAPDKSGLPSDRFSAERTGGSVSTLTIQRTQQEDSAVYLCASRRPGTVGSTDTQYFGPGTRLTVL.

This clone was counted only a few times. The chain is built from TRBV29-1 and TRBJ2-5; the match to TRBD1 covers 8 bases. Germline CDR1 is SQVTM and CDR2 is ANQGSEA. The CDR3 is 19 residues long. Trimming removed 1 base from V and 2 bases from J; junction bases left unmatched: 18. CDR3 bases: TGCAGCGTTGAAGTGGTGGGTTCGAGGACAGGGACCAGACAAGAGACCCAGTACTTC. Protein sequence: CSVEVVGSRTGTRQETQYF. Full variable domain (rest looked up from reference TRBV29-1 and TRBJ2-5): SAVISQKPSRDICQRGTSLTIQCQVDSQVTMMFWYRQQPGQSLTLIATANQGSEATYESGFVIDKFPISRPNLTFSTLTVSNMSPEDSSIYLCSVEVVGSRTGTRQETQYFGPGTRLLVL.

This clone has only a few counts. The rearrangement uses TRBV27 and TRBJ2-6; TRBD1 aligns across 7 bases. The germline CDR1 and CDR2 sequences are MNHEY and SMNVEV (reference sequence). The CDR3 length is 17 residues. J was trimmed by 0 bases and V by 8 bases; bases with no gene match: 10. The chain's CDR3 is CASHRTGRSSGANVLTF. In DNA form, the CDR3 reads TGTGCCAGCCATCGGACAGGCAGAAGCTCTGGGGCCAACGTCCTGACTTTC.

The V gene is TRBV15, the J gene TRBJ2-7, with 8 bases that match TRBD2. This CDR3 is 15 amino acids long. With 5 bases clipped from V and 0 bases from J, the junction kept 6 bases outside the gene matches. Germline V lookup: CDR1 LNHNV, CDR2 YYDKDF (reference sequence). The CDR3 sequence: CATSEGLVPSYEQYF. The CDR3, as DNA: TGTGCCACCAGCGAGGGACTAGTCCCCTCCTACGAGCAGTACTTC.

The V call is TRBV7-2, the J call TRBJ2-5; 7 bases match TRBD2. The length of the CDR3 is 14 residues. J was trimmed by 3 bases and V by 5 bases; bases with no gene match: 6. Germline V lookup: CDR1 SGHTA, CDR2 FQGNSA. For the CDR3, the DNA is TGTGCCAGCAGCCGACCGGGGGGAGAAGAGACCCAGTACTTC. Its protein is CASSRPGGEETQYF.

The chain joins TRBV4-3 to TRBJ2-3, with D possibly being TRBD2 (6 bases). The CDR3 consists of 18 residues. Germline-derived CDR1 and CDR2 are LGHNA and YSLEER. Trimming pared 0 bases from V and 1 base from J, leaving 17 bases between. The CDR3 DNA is TGCGCCAGCAGCCAAGAAAGGGCCAGGACTACCCGCACAGATACGCAGTATTTT. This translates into CASSQERARTTRTDTQYF.

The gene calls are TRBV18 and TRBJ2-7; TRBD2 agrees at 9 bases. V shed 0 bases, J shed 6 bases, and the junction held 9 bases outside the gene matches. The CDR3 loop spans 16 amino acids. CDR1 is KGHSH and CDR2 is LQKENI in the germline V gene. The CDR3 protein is CASSPPRLAGGPEQYF. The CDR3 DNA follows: TGTGCCAGCTCACCACCGCGCTTGGCGGGAGGGCCCGAGCAGTACTTC. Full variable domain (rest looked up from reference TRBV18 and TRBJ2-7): NAGVMQNPRHLVRRRGQEARLRCSPMKGHSHVYWYRQLPEEGLKFMVYLQKENIIDESGMPKERFSAEFPKEGPSILRIQQVVRGDSAAYFCASSPPRLAGGPEQYFGPGTRLTVT.

The CDR3 is CASSPQGQGAYEQYF. In DNA, the CDR3 is TGTGCCAGCTCACCCCAGGGACAGGGAGCCTACGAGCAGTACTTC. The gene calls are TRBV18 and TRBJ2-7; the match to TRBD1 covers 9 bases. The CDR3 is 15 residues long. The germline CDR1 and CDR2 sequences are KGHSH and LQKENI. Germline trimming cut 3 bases from V and 2 bases from J; bases unmatched to any gene: 5. The whole variable domain, filled in from reference TRBV18 and TRBJ2-7, reads NAGVMQNPRHLVRRRGQEARLRCSPMKGHSHVYWYRQLPEEGLKFMVYLQKENIIDESGMPKERFSAEFPKEGPSILRIQQVVRGDSAAYFCASSPQGQGAYEQYFGPGTRLTVT.

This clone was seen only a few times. The CDR3 bases are TGTGCCAGCAGCTTCGGGCTAGCGGGAGTGGGCGAGACCCAGTACTTC. This sequence encodes CASSFGLAGVGETQYF. The rearrangement links TRBV7-2 to TRBJ2-5; TRBD2 aligns across 10 bases. This CDR3 is built from 16 residues. The V and J ends lost 3 bases and 5 bases, in that order; junction bases with no gene match: 9. Per the germline V gene, CDR1 is SGHTA and CDR2 is FQGNSA.

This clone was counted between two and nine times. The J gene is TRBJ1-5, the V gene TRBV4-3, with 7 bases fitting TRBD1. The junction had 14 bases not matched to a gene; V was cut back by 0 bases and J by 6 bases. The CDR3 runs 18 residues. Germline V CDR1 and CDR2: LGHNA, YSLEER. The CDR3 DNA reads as TGCGCCAGCAGCCAAGATGCGGTGTACAGGGGCGGTGGTCAGCCCCAGCATTTT. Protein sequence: CASSQDAVYRGGGQPQHF.